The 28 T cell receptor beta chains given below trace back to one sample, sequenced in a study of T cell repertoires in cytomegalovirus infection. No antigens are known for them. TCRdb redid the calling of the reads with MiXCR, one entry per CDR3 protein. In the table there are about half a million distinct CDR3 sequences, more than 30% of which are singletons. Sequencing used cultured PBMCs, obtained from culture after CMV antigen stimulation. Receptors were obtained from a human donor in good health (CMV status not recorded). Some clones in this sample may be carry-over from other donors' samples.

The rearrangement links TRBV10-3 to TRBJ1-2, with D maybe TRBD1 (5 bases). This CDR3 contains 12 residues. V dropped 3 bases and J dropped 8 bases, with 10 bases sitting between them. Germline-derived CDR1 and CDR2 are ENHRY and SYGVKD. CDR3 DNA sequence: TGTGCCATCAGTGAACAGGTCGGGGGCTACACCTTC. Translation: CAISEQVGGYTF.

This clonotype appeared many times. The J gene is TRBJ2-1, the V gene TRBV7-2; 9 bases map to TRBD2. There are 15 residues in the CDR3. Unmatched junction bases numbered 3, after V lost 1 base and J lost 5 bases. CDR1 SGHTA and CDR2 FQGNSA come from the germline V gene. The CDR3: CASSLDSGRHNEQFF. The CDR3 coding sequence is TGTGCCAGCAGCTTAGATAGCGGGAGACACAATGAGCAGTTCTTC.

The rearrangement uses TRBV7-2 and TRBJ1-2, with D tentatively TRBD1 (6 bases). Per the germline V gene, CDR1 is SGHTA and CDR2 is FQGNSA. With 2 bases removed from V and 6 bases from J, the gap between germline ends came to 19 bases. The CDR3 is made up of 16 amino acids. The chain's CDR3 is CASSLTPPSDRHGYTF. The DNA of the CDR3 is TGTGCCAGCAGCTTAACACCACCCTCTGACAGGCATGGCTACACCTTC.

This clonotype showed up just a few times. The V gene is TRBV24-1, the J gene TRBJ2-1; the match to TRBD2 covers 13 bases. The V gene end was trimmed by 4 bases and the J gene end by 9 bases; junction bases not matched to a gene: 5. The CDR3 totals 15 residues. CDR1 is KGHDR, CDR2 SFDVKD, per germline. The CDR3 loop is CATSETSGRYGEQFF. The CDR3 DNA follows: TGTGCCACCAGTGAGACTAGCGGGAGGTATGGTGAGCAGTTCTTC.

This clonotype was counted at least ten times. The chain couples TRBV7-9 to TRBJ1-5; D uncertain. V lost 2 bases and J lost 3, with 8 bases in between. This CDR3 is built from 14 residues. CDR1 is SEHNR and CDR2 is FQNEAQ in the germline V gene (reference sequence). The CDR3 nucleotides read TGTGCCAGCAGCTTAATAGGGCCCAATCAGCCCCAGCATTTT. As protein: CASSLIGPNQPQHF.

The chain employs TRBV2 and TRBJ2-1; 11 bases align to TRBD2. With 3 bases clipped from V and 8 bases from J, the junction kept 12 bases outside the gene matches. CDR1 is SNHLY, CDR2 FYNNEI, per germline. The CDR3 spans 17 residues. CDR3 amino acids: CASSDFLRLAGMDEQFF. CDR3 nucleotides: TGTGCCAGCAGTGATTTCCTGAGACTAGCGGGAATGGATGAGCAGTTCTTC. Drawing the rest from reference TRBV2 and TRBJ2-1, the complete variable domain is EPEVTQTPSHQVTQMGQEVILRCVPISNHLYFYWYRQILGQKVEFLVSFYNNEISEKSEIFDDQFSVERPDGSNFTLKIRSTKLEDSAMYFCASSDFLRLAGMDEQFFGPGTRLTVL.

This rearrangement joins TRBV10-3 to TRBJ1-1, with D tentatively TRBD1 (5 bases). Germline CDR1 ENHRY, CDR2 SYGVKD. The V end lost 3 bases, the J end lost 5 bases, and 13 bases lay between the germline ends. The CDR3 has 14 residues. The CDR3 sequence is CAISDRGMGTEAFF. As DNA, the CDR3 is TGTGCCATCAGTGACCGGGGGATGGGGACTGAAGCTTTCTTT.

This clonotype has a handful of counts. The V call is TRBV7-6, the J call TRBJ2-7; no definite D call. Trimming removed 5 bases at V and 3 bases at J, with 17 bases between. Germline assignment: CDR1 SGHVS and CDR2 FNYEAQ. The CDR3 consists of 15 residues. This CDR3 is CASSPTAHPDYEQYF. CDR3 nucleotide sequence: TGTGCCAGCAGCCCCACCGCTCACCCAGACTACGAGCAGTACTTC.

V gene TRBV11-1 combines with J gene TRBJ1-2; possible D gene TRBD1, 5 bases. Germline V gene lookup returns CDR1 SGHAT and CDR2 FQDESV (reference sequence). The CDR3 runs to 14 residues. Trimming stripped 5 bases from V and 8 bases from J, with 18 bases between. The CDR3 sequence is CASSPLGGDGGYTF. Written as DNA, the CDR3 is TGTGCCAGCAGCCCTCTCGGGGGAGATGGCGGCTACACCTTC.

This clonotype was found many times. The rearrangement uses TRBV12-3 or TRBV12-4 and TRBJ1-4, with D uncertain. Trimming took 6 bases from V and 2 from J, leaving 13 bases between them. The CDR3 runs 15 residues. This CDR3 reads CASSQDRSTNEKLFF. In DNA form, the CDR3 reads TGTGCCAGCAGCCAAGATAGGTCTACTAATGAAAAACTGTTTTTT.

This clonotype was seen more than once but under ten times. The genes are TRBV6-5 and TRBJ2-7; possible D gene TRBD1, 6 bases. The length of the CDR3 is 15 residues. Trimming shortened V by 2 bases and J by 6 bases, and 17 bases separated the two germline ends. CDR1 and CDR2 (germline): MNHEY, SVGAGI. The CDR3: CASSYGGTGRGEQYF. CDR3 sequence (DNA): TGTGCCAGCAGTTACGGCGGCACAGGGCGCGGCGAGCAGTACTTC.

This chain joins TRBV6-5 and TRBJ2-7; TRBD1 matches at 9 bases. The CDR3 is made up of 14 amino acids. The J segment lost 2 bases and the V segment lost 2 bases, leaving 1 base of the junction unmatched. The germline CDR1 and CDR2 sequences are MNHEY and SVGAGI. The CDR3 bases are TGTGCCAGCAGTTACCGGGACAGGGCCTACGAGCAGTACTTC. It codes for CASSYRDRAYEQYF.

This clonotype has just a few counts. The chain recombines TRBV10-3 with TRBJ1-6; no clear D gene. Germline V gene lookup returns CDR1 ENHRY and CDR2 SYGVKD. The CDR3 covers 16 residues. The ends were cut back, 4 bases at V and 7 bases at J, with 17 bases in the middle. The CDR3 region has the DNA TGTGCCATCAGTGTTACGGATGCAGGTCAAAATTCACCCCTCCACTTT. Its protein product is CAISVTDAGQNSPLHF.

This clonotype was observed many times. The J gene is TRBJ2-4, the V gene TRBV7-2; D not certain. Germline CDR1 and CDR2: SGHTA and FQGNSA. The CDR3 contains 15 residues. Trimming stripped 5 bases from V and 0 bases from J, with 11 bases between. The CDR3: CASSLDGLAKNIQYF. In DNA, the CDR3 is TGTGCCAGCAGCCTCGACGGATTAGCCAAAAACATTCAGTACTTC.

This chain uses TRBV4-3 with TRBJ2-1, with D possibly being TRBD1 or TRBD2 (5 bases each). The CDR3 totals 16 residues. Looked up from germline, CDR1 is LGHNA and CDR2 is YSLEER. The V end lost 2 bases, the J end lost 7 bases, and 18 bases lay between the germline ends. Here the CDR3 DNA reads TGCGCCAGCAGCCAATTACTCGGGACGATTGGGAATGAGCAGTTCTTC. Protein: CASSQLLGTIGNEQFF.

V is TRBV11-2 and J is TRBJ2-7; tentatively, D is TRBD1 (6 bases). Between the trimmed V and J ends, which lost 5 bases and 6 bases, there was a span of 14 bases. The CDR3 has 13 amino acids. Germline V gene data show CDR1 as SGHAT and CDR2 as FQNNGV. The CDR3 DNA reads TGTGCCAGCAGCCATCCAGGGGCTCTCGAGCAGTACGTC. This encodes CASSHPGALEQYV.

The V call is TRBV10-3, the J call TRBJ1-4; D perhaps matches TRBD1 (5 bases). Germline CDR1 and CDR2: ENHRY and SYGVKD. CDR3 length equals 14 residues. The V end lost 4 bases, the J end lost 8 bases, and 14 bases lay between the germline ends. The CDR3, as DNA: TGTGCCATCAGTGCTCAGGGCGCGGAAGAAAAACTGTTTTTT. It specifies CAISAQGAEEKLFF.

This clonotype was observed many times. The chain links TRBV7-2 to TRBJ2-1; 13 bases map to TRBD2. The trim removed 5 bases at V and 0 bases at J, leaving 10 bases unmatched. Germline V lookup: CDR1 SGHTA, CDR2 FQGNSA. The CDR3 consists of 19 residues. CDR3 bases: TGTGCCAGCAGCCGAATCGGACTAGCGGGAGCCTCCTCCTACAATGAGCAGTTCTTC. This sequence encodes CASSRIGLAGASSYNEQFF.

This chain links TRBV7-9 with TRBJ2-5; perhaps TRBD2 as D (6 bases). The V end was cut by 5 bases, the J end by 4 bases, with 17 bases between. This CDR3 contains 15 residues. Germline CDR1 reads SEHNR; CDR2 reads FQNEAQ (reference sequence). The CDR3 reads CASSPRPRGGETQYF. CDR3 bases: TGTGCCAGCAGCCCACGGCCGCGGGGTGGAGAGACCCAGTACTTC.

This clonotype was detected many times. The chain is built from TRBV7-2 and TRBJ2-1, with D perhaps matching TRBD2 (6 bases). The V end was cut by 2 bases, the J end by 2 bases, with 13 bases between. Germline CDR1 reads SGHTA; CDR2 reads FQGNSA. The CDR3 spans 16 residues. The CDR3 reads CASSLNPGGAYNEQFF. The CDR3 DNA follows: TGTGCCAGCAGCTTAAATCCCGGAGGGGCCTACAATGAGCAGTTCTTC.

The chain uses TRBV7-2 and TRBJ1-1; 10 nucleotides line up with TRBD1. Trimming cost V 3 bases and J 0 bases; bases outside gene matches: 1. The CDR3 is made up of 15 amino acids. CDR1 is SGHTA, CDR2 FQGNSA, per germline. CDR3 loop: CASSFGTGVNTEAFF. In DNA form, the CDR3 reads TGTGCCAGCAGCTTTGGGACAGGGGTGAACACTGAAGCTTTCTTT.

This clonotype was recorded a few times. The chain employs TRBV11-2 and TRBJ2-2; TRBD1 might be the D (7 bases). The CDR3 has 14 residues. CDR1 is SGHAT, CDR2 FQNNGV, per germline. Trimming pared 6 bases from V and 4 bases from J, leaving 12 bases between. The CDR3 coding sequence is TGTGCCAGCAGGAGACAGGGAGGCACCGGGGAGCTGTTTTTT. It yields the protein CASRRQGGTGELFF.

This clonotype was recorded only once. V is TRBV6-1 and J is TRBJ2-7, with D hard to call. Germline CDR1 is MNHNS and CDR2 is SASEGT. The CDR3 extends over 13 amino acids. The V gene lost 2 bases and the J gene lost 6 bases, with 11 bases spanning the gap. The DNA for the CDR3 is TGTGCCAGCAGTGAATCATGGACGGGCGAGCAGTACTTC. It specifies CASSESWTGEQYF.

CDR3 DNA sequence: TGTGCCAGCAGTTACCAGGGGGCATCTGAAGCTTTCTTT. Amino acid sequence: CASSYQGASEAFF. J is TRBJ1-1 and V is TRBV6-2 or TRBV6-3; 8 bases are shared with TRBD1. CDR1 is MNHEY and CDR2 is SVGEGT in the germline V gene. This CDR3 is built from 13 residues. With 2 bases clipped from V and 6 bases from J, the junction kept 2 bases outside the gene matches.

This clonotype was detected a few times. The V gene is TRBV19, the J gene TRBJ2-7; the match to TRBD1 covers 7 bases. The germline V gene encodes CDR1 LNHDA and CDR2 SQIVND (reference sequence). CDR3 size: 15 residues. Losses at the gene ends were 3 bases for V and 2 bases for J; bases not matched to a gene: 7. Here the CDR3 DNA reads TGTGCCAGTAGTATGGGACAGAGGAATACCTACGAGCAGTACTTC. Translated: CASSMGQRNTYEQYF.

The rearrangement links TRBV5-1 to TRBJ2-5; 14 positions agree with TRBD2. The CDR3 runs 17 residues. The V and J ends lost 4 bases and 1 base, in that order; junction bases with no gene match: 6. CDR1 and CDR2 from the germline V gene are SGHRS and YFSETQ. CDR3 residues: CASSAGLAGGIQETQYF. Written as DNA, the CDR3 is TGCGCCAGCAGCGCTGGACTAGCGGGAGGTATCCAAGAGACCCAGTACTTC.

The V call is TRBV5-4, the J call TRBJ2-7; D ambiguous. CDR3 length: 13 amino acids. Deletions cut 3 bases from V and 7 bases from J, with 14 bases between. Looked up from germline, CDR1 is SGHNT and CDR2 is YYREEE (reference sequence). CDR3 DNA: TGTGCCAGCAGCTCCCCGGGCCTAGTGGAGCAGTACGTC. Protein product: CASSSPGLVEQYV.

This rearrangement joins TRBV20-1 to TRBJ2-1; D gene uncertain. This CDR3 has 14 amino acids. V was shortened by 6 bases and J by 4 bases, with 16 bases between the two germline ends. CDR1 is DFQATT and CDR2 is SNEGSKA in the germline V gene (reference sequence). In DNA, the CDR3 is TGCAGTGCAACCATCCAGAGTAGTTACAATGAGCAGTTCTTC. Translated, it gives CSATIQSSYNEQFF.